The 8 T cell receptor beta chains presented below share a single source sample, sequenced in a study of T-cell reconstitution after alpha-beta-depleted transplantation in children. Preparation of the TCRbeta library used unique molecular identifiers. TCRdb re-called the PCR reads with MiXCR, one entry per CDR3 protein. Of hundreds of thousands of distinct CDR3 sequences in the sample, around 18% were seen once. Sequenced material: PBMCs from the stem cell graft donor, taken from the stem cell graft. These receptors came from a human donor who donated a stem cell graft to a child with acute lymphoblastic leukemia.

V and J are TRBV5-1 and TRBJ1-2; D not resolved. Deletions cut 0 bases from V and 3 bases from J, with 15 bases between. CDR3 size: 16 residues. CDR1 is SGHRS, CDR2 YFSETQ, per germline. The CDR3 region has the DNA TGCGCCAGCAGCTTGGCCACGAGCCGGACCGACTATGGCTACACCTTC. It codes for CASSLATSRTDYGYTF.

This sequence joins TRBV4-1 and TRBJ2-3; 8 bases are a match to TRBD2. The CDR3 runs 15 residues. Trimming cost V 2 bases and J 6 bases; bases outside gene matches: 7. CDR1 and CDR2 from the germline V gene are MGHRA and YSYEKL. The CDR3 DNA reads as TGCGCCAGCAGCCAATATCCAGCGGGAGAGGATACGCAGTATTTT. It yields the protein CASSQYPAGEDTQYF.

This clonotype was seen only a few times. The CDR3, as DNA: TGTGCCAGTAAGGCGGGGGGTTTGGGCTACACCTTC. Its translation is CASKAGGLGYTF. V usage is TRBV19 and J usage is TRBJ1-2; the D gene is possibly TRBD1 (5 bases). V shed 7 bases and J shed 8 bases, with 14 bases lying between them. The CDR3 is 12 residues long. Germline V gene lookup returns CDR1 LNHDA and CDR2 SQIVND (reference sequence).

This clonotype has a handful of counts. This chain joins TRBV3-1 and TRBJ1-1, with 10 positions matching TRBD1. The germline gives CDR1 LGHDT, CDR2 YNNKEL (reference sequence). V shed 1 base, J shed 5 bases, and the junction held 1 base outside the gene matches. The CDR3 extends over 14 amino acids. The CDR3 bases are TGTGCCAGCAGCCAAGGGGACAGGGGTACTGAAGCTTTCTTT. Protein product: CASSQGDRGTEAFF.

This clonotype has more than one count but fewer than ten. This rearrangement joins TRBV29-1 to TRBJ2-2, with 8 positions matching TRBD2. V lost 3 bases, J lost 5 bases, and 5 bases stayed unmatched. The CDR3 has 14 residues. Germline assignment: CDR1 SQVTM and CDR2 ANQGSEA. The CDR3 sequence is CSVDGGARTGELFF. The CDR3 DNA reads as TGCAGCGTTGACGGGGGGGCCCGGACCGGGGAGCTGTTTTTT.

The chain links TRBV20-1 to TRBJ2-1; 13 nucleotides align to TRBD2. With V trimmed by 2 bases and J by 6 bases, 10 bases remained unmatched. The CDR3 is made up of 17 amino acids. Germline assignment: CDR1 DFQATT and CDR2 SNEGSKA (reference sequence). Here the CDR3 DNA reads TGCAGTGCTAGACGTTTTCCCGGGACTAGCGGGGTCAATGAGCAGTTCTTC. It codes for CSARRFPGTSGVNEQFF.

The V and J genes are TRBV12-3 or TRBV12-4 and TRBJ1-2, with D perhaps TRBD1 (5 bases). CDR3 length: 15 residues. V was pared by 6 bases and J by 4 bases, with 18 bases between. This CDR3 reads CASSGDQGGLYGYTF. The CDR3 DNA follows: TGTGCCAGCAGCGGTGACCAGGGTGGGCTCTATGGCTACACCTTC.

This chain connects TRBV11-2 to TRBJ2-1; D possibly corresponds to TRBD2 (5 bases). V lost 4 bases, J lost 8 bases, and 15 bases lay in between. Germline V gives CDR1 SGHAT, CDR2 FQNNGV. The CDR3 consists of 14 residues. The DNA for the CDR3 is TGTGCCAGCAGCTCTAGCCTAAAGAGCTATGAGCAGTTCTTC. It specifies CASSSSLKSYEQFF. Supplemented by reference TRBV11-2 and TRBJ2-1, the full variable domain reads EAGVAQSPRYKIIEKRQSVAFWCNPISGHATLYWYQQILGQGPKLLIQFQNNGVVDDSQLPKDRFSAERLKGVDSTLKIQPAKLEDSAVYLCASSSSLKSYEQFFGPGTRLTVL.